The sequence of this TCR beta chain was determined in a study of blood T cell repertoires in COVID-19 (dated by TCRdb to the early 2020s). Regarding the research as a whole: Samples from collaborators originated in the United States, Italy and Spain and spanned both the acute and convalescent phases of COVID-19. HLA class I and class II types, where available, came from metadata supplied by the sample provider rather than from assay-based typing. Sample metadata almost always included a de-identified subject ID, COVID-19 status, age in years and sex. Samples were obtained from the ongoing ImmuneRACE study (first 160 participants) and from roughly 1,300 subjects provided by 6 global collaborators. The material from the prospective study consisted of cDNA or gDNA derived from T cells, B-cell-depleted T cells, or PBMCs. The repertoires were made available in a free public database intended to serve as a resource for research on the immune response to SARS-CoV-2. Deeply sampled blood TCRbeta repertoires from subjects exposed to, actively infected with, or recovered from COVID-19 were included in the dataset. Results and caveats for the whole study, not just this receptor: How much clinical and demographic metadata was included differed by source and by participant, and the metadata was provided uncurated.

Turning to this clone: Its antigen target is currently unknown. No per-base quality is available; no much larger clone lies one base away.

In Seattle, one collaborating source enrolled patients while the infection was active and tracked those patients longitudinally over the course of disease. The collaborating institutions used their own protocols to collect whole blood in K2EDTA tubes. Collaborator samples were shipped for TCRbeta analysis as frozen whole blood, isolated PBMCs, or DNA extracted from either sample type. The trim is 4 bases for V and 1 base for J, with a gap of 11 bases between the germline ends. The germline V gene encodes CDR1 SGHRS and CDR2 YFSETQ. The CDR3 starts with the cysteine, ends with the phenylalanine, and has 14 residues. The only DNA kept is the CDR3, 42 bases in frame from the first base. The immunoSEQ Assay, a bias-controlled multiplex PCR, was used to amplify TCRbeta CDR3 regions from genomic DNA. Regarding the original processing steps: The number of nucleated cells in each sample was estimated by amplification of reference gene primers within the assay. To quantify the absolute abundance of each unique TCRbeta CDR3 rearrangement, sequence reads were collapsed and filtered. For each sample, productive Simpson clonality was calculated by taking the square root of Simpson's diversity index across productive rearrangements. TCRdb holds this immuneACCESS table with in-frame rearrangements only. Some clones are missing; in checked studies, unresolved V genes explain under half, and the rest has no known cause. D and trimming come from the DNA, and the V and J calls and clone size come from that table. The sample profile shows a few hundred thousand clones; nearly 90% of them were found once. Of the sample, 2% to 2.5% is held by the ten largest clones.

The chain uses TRBV5-1 and TRBJ1-1; no D gene can be assigned with confidence. The receptor was isolated from a woman in her sixties with COVID-19, enrolled during active disease. The sequenced sample consisted of peripheral blood. Here the CDR3 is given as CASSPQVGNTEAFF. The DNA sequence is given as TGCGCCAGCAGCCCCCAGGTCGGGAACACTGAAGCTTTCTTT.